Below are 20 T cell receptor beta chains sequenced from a single sample in a study of glioma-infiltrating T cells after dendritic cell vaccination. Sequencing used immunoSEQ multiplex PCR; TCRdb keeps in-frame clones, though not all of them. This table has about 87,000 clones, about 87% appearing once. The sequencing used blood, collected before dendritic cell vaccination. The receptors were gathered from a human donor with glioblastoma.

The chain recombines TRBV7-9 with TRBJ2-5; TRBD2 is a possible D gene (6 bases). There are 17 residues in the CDR3. The V gene's germline CDR1 is SEHNR and CDR2 FQNEAQ (reference sequence). With 4 bases removed from V and 4 bases from J, the gap between germline ends came to 22 bases. CDR3 sequence: CASSSAEEAGIRETQYF. CDR3 in DNA: TGTGCCAGCAGCTCGGCCGAGGAAGCGGGTATTCGAGAGACCCAGTACTTC.

There are a few counts of this clone. The V and J genes are TRBV6-1 and TRBJ2-1, with 11 bases that match TRBD2. The CDR3 totals 15 residues. Germline V gene sequence: CDR1 MNHNS, CDR2 SASEGT. V lost 7 bases and J lost 3; bases outside the gene matches: 5. CDR3 residues: CASNSGTSGYNEQFF. The CDR3 coding sequence is TGTGCCAGCAACTCCGGGACTAGCGGCTACAATGAGCAGTTCTTC.

The chain uses TRBV5-4 and TRBJ2-5; D remains unclear. V gave up 0 bases and J gave up 5 bases, with 14 bases separating them. The CDR3 is 15 residues long. The germline V gene encodes CDR1 SGHNT and CDR2 YYREEE (reference sequence). The CDR3 loop reads CASSLVTARGETQYF. CDR3 in DNA: TGTGCCAGCAGCTTGGTTACCGCCCGAGGTGAGACCCAGTACTTC. The complete variable domain, with remaining parts taken from reference TRBV5-4 and TRBJ2-5, reads ETGVTQSPTHLIKTRGQQVTLRCSSQSGHNTVSWYQQALGQGPQFIFQYYREEENGRGNFPPRFSGLQFPNYSSELNVNALELDDSALYLCASSLVTARGETQYFGPGTRLLVL.

This clone was detected once. This rearrangement joins TRBV7-9 to TRBJ2-1; possibly TRBD2 for D (5 bases). Germline CDR1 and CDR2: SEHNR and FQNEAQ (reference sequence). V was clipped by 8 bases and J by 0 bases, with 11 bases between them. This CDR3 region has 14 residues. In nucleotides, the CDR3 is TGTGCCAGCTCGGAGGTAAGCTCCTACAATGAGCAGTTCTTC. It codes for CASSEVSSYNEQFF. Full variable domain (rest looked up from reference TRBV7-9 and TRBJ2-1): DTGVSQNPRHKITKRGQNVTFRCDPISEHNRLYWYRQTLGQGPEFLTYFQNEAQLEKSRLLSDRFSAERPKGSFSTLEIQRTEQGDSAMYLCASSEVSSYNEQFFGPGTRLTVL.

This clone was detected only once. The rearrangement uses TRBV6-4 and TRBJ1-2; D is perhaps TRBD1 (6 bases). Trimming stripped 4 bases from V and 0 bases from J, with 15 bases between. This CDR3 is built from 16 residues. Germline V gene sequence: CDR1 MRHNA, CDR2 SNTAGT. The CDR3, as DNA: TGTGCCAGCAGTGTTCCAGGGGATTGGGCTAACTATGGCTACACCTTC. This gives the protein CASSVPGDWANYGYTF.

The gene calls are TRBV4-1 and TRBJ1-4; the match to TRBD1 covers 12 bases. The CDR3 consists of 16 residues. V lost 4 bases to trimming and J lost 6 bases; unmatched junction nucleotides: 6. The germline CDR1 and CDR2 sequences are MGHRA and YSYEKL. CDR3 protein: CASSREGQGAHEKLFF. The CDR3 bases are TGCGCCAGCAGCCGGGAGGGACAGGGGGCTCATGAAAAACTGTTTTTT.

This rearrangement joins TRBV6-1 to TRBJ1-1, with D tentatively TRBD1 (5 bases). V gave up 8 bases and J gave up 0 bases, with 16 bases separating them. From germline, CDR1 is MNHNS and CDR2 SASEGT. This CDR3 comprises 15 residues. This chain's CDR3 is CASLLGGTLNTEAFF. In nucleotides, the CDR3 is TGTGCCAGCTTACTCGGGGGGACCTTGAACACTGAAGCTTTCTTT.

This chain connects TRBV12-5 to TRBJ1-6, with D possibly matching TRBD1 (6 bases). Trimming removed 5 bases at V and 7 bases at J, with 15 bases between. This CDR3 is built from 15 residues. Germline values: CDR1 LGHNT, CDR2 FRNRAP. CDR3 in DNA: TGTGCTAGTGGTCTCCGGGACACGAGGAATTCACCCCTCCACTTT. Translating gives CASGLRDTRNSPLHF.

The V call is TRBV5-1, the J call TRBJ2-7, with 9 bases matching TRBD1. The CDR3 contains 15 residues. Germline V gene sequence: CDR1 SGHRS, CDR2 YFSETQ. With 4 bases clipped from V and 5 bases from J, the junction kept 10 bases outside the gene matches. CDR3 amino acids: CASSDGGTGTNEQYF. CDR3 sequence (DNA): TGCGCCAGCAGCGATGGAGGGACAGGGACCAACGAGCAGTACTTC.

V is TRBV2 and J is TRBJ2-3; D not certain. The CDR3 totals 12 residues. Germline V gene sequence: CDR1 SNHLY, CDR2 FYNNEI. V lost 7 bases, J lost 4 bases, and 9 bases lay in between. The chain's CDR3 is CASNEESDTQYF. The CDR3 coding sequence is TGTGCCAGCAACGAGGAGTCAGATACGCAGTATTTT.

The rearrangement uses TRBV4-1 and TRBJ1-6, with 7 bases aligning to TRBD1. CDR3 length: 15 amino acids. Germline V gene sequence: CDR1 MGHRA, CDR2 YSYEKL. V lost 2 bases to trimming and J lost 11 bases; unmatched junction nucleotides: 9. CDR3 sequence: CASSQPQGGRTPLHF. The CDR3 DNA is TGCGCCAGCAGCCAACCGCAGGGGGGACGGACACCCCTCCACTTT.

This chain links TRBV28 with TRBJ1-4; D not resolved. Looked up from germline, CDR1 is MDHEN and CDR2 is SYDVKM. The CDR3 contains 13 residues. The V and J ends lost 4 bases and 3 bases respectively, with 6 bases between them. The CDR3 loop reads CASSSGANEKLFF. DNA for the CDR3: TGTGCCAGCAGTTCCGGAGCTAATGAAAAACTGTTTTTT. Full variable domain (missing parts from reference TRBV28 and TRBJ1-4): DVKVTQSSRYLVKRTGEKVFLECVQDMDHENMFWYRQDPGLGLRLIYFSYDVKMKEKGDIPEGYSVSREKKERFSLILESASTNQTSMYLCASSSGANEKLFFGSGTQLSVL.

As concerns this clone: The germline gene is not matched at one end of the junction; a read error may be the cause. Other nucleotide sequences from this sample produce the same CDR3. This chain links TRBV30 with TRBJ2-3, with 7 positions matching TRBD2. The CDR3 is 15 amino acids. Germline-derived CDR1 and CDR2 are GTSNPN and SVGIG (reference sequence). The DNA of the CDR3 is TGTGCCTGGAGTGATACTAGCGTTGGCACAGACACGCAGTATTTT. Protein sequence: CAWSDTSVGTDTQYF.

The V gene is TRBV2, the J gene TRBJ2-7; 8 bases are shared with TRBD2. Germline CDR1 is SNHLY and CDR2 is FYNNEI. The CDR3 is 13 residues long. V lost 9 bases to trimming and J lost 3 bases; unmatched junction nucleotides: 7. The CDR3 nucleotides read TGTGCCAGTCGTAGCGGGGCACGCTACGAGCAGTACTTC. Residues: CASRSGARYEQYF.

This sequence joins TRBV6-5 and TRBJ2-2, with D hard to call. CDR3 length: 16 amino acids. Germline CDR1 is MNHEY and CDR2 is SVGAGI. Deletions cut 0 bases from V and 4 bases from J, with 12 bases between. The DNA for the CDR3 is TGTGCCAGCAGTTACTCGTCTACAGTCTCCACCGGGGAGCTGTTTTTT. Its protein is CASSYSSTVSTGELFF.

The chain combines TRBV6-1 with TRBJ2-5; no firm D call. Germline loops: CDR1 MNHNS, CDR2 SASEGT. V was shortened by 10 bases and J by 5 bases, with 8 bases between the two germline ends. The CDR3 covers 10 residues. This CDR3 reads CATRSETQYF. Written as DNA, the CDR3 is TGTGCCACCCGCAGTGAGACCCAGTACTTC.

V usage is TRBV7-6 and J usage is TRBJ2-3; TRBD2 is a possible D gene (7 bases). Germline lookup yields CDR1 SGHVS and CDR2 FNYEAQ. This CDR3 is built from 17 residues. Trimming took 2 bases from V and 0 from J, leaving 15 bases between them. The CDR3 loop reads CASSLPGGRGSTDTQYF. The DNA for the CDR3 is TGTGCCAGCAGCTTACCCGGGGGGCGGGGTAGCACAGATACGCAGTATTTT.

The chain recombines TRBV25-1 with TRBJ2-5; possibly TRBD1 for D (5 bases). V lost 7 bases and J 12 bases, leaving 12 bases between the germline ends. The CDR3 spans 10 residues. Germline CDR1 reads MGHDK; CDR2 reads SYGVNS. The CDR3 reads CASKGPGKYF. The CDR3 region has the DNA TGTGCCAGCAAGGGGCCAGGGAAGTACTTC.

The rearrangement links TRBV18 to TRBJ2-5, with TRBD1 identical over 8 bases. The length of the CDR3 is 14 residues. The germline gives CDR1 KGHSH, CDR2 LQKENI. V dropped 5 bases and J dropped 2; count of bases not matched to a gene: 4. CDR3 bases: TGTGCCAGCTCAGCGGACAGGGCGCAAGAGACCCAGTACTTC. As protein: CASSADRAQETQYF.

The CDR3 loop reads CASSQESSRYADRRYNEQFF. The CDR3 DNA sequence: TGTGCCAGCAGCCAAGAATCAAGCAGGTACGCGGACAGAAGATACAATGAGCAGTTCTTC. This chain links TRBV4-2 with TRBJ2-1; D is perhaps TRBD1 (6 bases). Germline V lookup: CDR1 LGHNA, CDR2 YNFKEQ. This CDR3 has 20 residues. V gave up 0 bases and J gave up 4 bases, with 25 bases separating them.